This T cell receptor (beta chain) stems from a study of T cell responses to AZD1222 COVID-19 vaccine. On this clone: Its antigen is currently unknown.

Some clones are missing from TCRdb's copy, which holds only in-frame ones; the method was immunoSEQ multiplex PCR. The sample yields about 150,000 clones, about 89% seen once. Whole-study findings and limits: There were mostly white British donors and more females than males, and clonal diversity was possibly underestimated. Once two AZD1222 doses were given, Spike-specific TCR breadth and depth went up. Within unmutated variant regions lay the reported targets of nearly half of spike-specific TCRs.

CDR1 and CDR2 from the germline V gene are LNHDA and SQIVND (reference sequence). V was shortened by 7 bases and J by 2 bases, with 19 bases between the two germline ends. The CDR3 loop spans 16 amino acids. The receptor comes from an adult who received the AZD1222 COVID-19 vaccine. Sample: peripheral blood, taken 28 days after the second AZD1222 dose. The J gene is TRBJ2-3, the V gene TRBV19, with D perhaps being TRBD1 or TRBD2 (7 bases each). The CDR3 DNA reads as TGTGCCAGTAACCCGGGGGGACAGCGATCCACAGATACGCAGTATTTT. This encodes CASNPGGQRSTDTQYF.